A single sample gave rise to the 16 T cell receptor beta chains below, sequenced in a study of cytomegalovirus exposure and HLA in healthy donors. Primers included in the PCR were 60 Vbeta and 13 Jbeta primers. Using immunoSEQ multiplex PCR, the repertoire was profiled, and TCRdb retains in-frame clones only, with some absent. This sample contains 150,000 to 200,000 clones. Sequencing was done on a sample of PBMCs. The receptor source for this set is a woman between 18 and 30 years old in good health and CMV-seropositive.

The V call is TRBV11-2, the J call TRBJ1-1; 8 bases fit TRBD1. Losses at the gene ends were 5 bases for V and 3 bases for J; bases not matched to a gene: 11. The germline V gene encodes CDR1 SGHAT and CDR2 FQNNGV. CDR3 size: 16 residues. The CDR3 here is CASSTNRGGRDTEAFF. Written as DNA, the CDR3 is TGTGCCAGCAGCACCAACAGGGGGGGCCGGGACACTGAAGCTTTCTTT.

The chain employs TRBV30 and TRBJ2-5, with 12 bases matching TRBD2. CDR1 GTSNPN and CDR2 SVGIG come from the germline V gene (reference sequence). The J segment lost 2 bases and the V segment lost 8 bases, leaving 9 bases of the junction unmatched. This CDR3 has 15 residues. DNA of the CDR3: TGTGCCCGCTTCCTAGCGGGAGGGGGGCAAGAGACCCAGTACTTC. Encoded protein: CARFLAGGGQETQYF.

The rearrangement joins TRBV5-1 to TRBJ1-4, with a possible D match to TRBD1 (6 bases). V was cut by 3 bases and J by 4 bases, with 7 bases left in between. Germline-derived CDR1 and CDR2 are SGHRS and YFSETQ. The CDR3 sequence is 13 residues long. DNA of the CDR3: TGCGCCAGCAGCTCGGACAGTAATGAAAAACTGTTTTTT. Amino acids: CASSSDSNEKLFF.

The chain links TRBV9 to TRBJ1-3; D is unclear. Trimming removed 3 bases at V and 0 bases at J, with 13 bases between. The CDR3 totals 16 residues. Germline assignment: CDR1 SGDLS and CDR2 YYNGEE. The CDR3 DNA is TGTGCCAGCAGCGGGTTTCCCGCCAGCTCTGGAAACACCATATATTTT. Its translation is CASSGFPASSGNTIYF.

The genes are TRBV18 and TRBJ2-2, with a possible D match to TRBD2 (7 bases). Trimming took off 2 bases at V and 5 bases at J, with 9 bases between the two ends. CDR1 is KGHSH and CDR2 is LQKENI in the germline V gene. CDR3 size: 14 residues. The CDR3, as DNA: TGTGCCAGCTCACCAGCGGGGGCGACCGGGGAGCTGTTTTTT. Its translation: CASSPAGATGELFF.

The rearrangement links TRBV10-3 to TRBJ2-3; maybe TRBD1 (6 bases). Germline V gene sequence: CDR1 ENHRY, CDR2 SYGVKD. Trimming took 3 bases from V and 5 from J, leaving 15 bases between them. The CDR3 has 15 residues. The CDR3 spells CAISDSGRGIDTQYF. DNA of the CDR3: TGTGCCATCAGTGATTCCGGCAGGGGAATAGATACGCAGTATTTT.

CDR3 bases: TGTGCCAGCAGCCCTGGACTAGCGGGCACAGATACGCAGTATTTT. Amino acids: CASSPGLAGTDTQYF. The chain recombines TRBV5-4 with TRBJ2-3; TRBD2 matches at 10 bases. CDR3 length: 15 residues. CDR1 is SGHNT, CDR2 YYREEE, per germline (reference sequence). With 4 bases clipped from V and 1 base from J, the junction kept 3 bases outside the gene matches.

Points on this clone: One end of the junction does not line up with germline, which may come from a read error. The genes are TRBV7-6 and TRBJ2-3; a weak D match, TRBD2 (5 bases). CDR1 is SGHVS, CDR2 FNYEAQ, per germline. This CDR3 has 16 residues. CDR3 sequence (DNA): TGTGCCAGCAGCCTAGCCGGTGGCGGCCCCCGCGATACGCAGTATTTT. Its protein product is CASSLAGGGPRDTQYF.

The J gene is TRBJ2-7, the V gene TRBV9; the D gene is possibly TRBD1 (6 bases). The length of the CDR3 is 15 residues. Germline values: CDR1 SGDLS, CDR2 YYNGEE. V lost 0 bases, J lost 4 bases, and 14 bases lay in between. CDR3 protein: CASSVAGTRDYEQYF. CDR3 DNA: TGTGCCAGCAGCGTAGCTGGGACACGAGATTACGAGCAGTACTTC. The full variable domain, its missing parts supplied by reference TRBV9 and TRBJ2-7, is DSGVTQTPKHLITATGQRVTLRCSPRSGDLSVYWYQQSLDQGLQFLIQYYNGEERAKGNILERFSAQQFPDLHSELNLSSLELGDSALYFCASSVAGTRDYEQYFGPGTRLTVT.

The gene calls are TRBV7-2 and TRBJ1-1; D possibly corresponds to TRBD1 (6 bases). V was cut by 6 bases and J by 3 bases, with 11 bases left in between. Looked up from germline, CDR1 is SGHTA and CDR2 is FQGNSA. The CDR3 covers 13 residues. The CDR3 is CASSLSGDTEAFF. As DNA, the CDR3 is TGTGCCAGCAGTTTGTCAGGGGACACTGAAGCTTTCTTT.

The chain couples TRBV9 to TRBJ2-7, with TRBD2 matching 10 bases. J gave up 5 bases and V 7 bases, and 6 bases lay outside the gene matches. CDR3 length equals 13 residues. CDR1 is SGDLS, CDR2 YYNGEE, per germline. CDR3 coding DNA: TGTGCCAGCTCATTAGCGGGAGGTAACGAGCAGTACTTC. Translated, it gives CASSLAGGNEQYF.

This chain joins TRBV7-9 and TRBJ2-7; 11 bases fit TRBD2. Germline V lookup: CDR1 SEHNR, CDR2 FQNEAQ (reference sequence). There are 17 residues in the CDR3. Losses at the gene ends were 5 bases for V and 6 bases for J; bases not matched to a gene: 15. CDR3 protein: CASSGGVAGGPGAEQYF. The CDR3 coding sequence is TGTGCCAGCAGCGGTGGGGTAGCGGGAGGGCCGGGGGCCGAGCAGTACTTC.

CDR3 bases: TGTGCCAGTAGGACCAGGGGGCCCTCGGGCGCAACTAATGAAAAACTGTTTTTT. It is translated as CASRTRGPSGATNEKLFF. The rearrangement links TRBV19 to TRBJ1-4, with 8 bases aligning to TRBD1. The CDR3 is 18 residues long. The V segment lost 6 bases and the J segment 0 bases; nucleotides outside the gene matches: 12. Germline-derived CDR1 and CDR2 are LNHDA and SQIVND (reference sequence).

This sequence joins TRBV15 and TRBJ1-6; D unresolved. Between the trimmed V and J ends, which lost 0 bases and 7 bases, there was a span of 7 bases. CDR1 LNHNV and CDR2 YYDKDF come from the germline V gene (reference sequence). The CDR3 loop spans 14 amino acids. CDR3: CATSRDPLNSPLHF. CDR3 DNA: TGTGCCACCAGCAGAGATCCTTTGAATTCACCCCTCCACTTT.

The chain combines TRBV6-1 with TRBJ1-5; TRBD1 agrees at 7 bases. From germline, CDR1 is MNHNS and CDR2 SASEGT. The CDR3 sequence is 14 residues long. Trimming took 5 bases from V and 6 from J; bases not matched to a gene: 7. The DNA of the CDR3 is TGTGCCAGCAGTACCGGGACAGTATCTCAGCCCCAGCATTTT. Amino acids: CASSTGTVSQPQHF.

This chain uses TRBV4-1 with TRBJ2-5; perhaps TRBD2 as D (6 bases). Trimming pared 3 bases from V and 2 bases from J, leaving 16 bases between. The CDR3 has 16 amino acids. Germline V gene lookup returns CDR1 MGHRA and CDR2 YSYEKL. The DNA for the CDR3 is TGCGCCAGCAGCCAGGCCCGTGGGACTGGACAAGAGACCCAGTACTTC. Protein product: CASSQARGTGQETQYF.